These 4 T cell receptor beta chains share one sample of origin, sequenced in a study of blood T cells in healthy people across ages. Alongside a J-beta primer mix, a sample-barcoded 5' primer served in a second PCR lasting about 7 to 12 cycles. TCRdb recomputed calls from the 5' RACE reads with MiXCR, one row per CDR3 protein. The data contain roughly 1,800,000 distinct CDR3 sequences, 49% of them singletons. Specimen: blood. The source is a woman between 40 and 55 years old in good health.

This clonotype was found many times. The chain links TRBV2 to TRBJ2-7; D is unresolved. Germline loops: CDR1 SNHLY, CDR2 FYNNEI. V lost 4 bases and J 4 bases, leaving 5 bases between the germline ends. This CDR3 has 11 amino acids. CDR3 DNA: TGTGCCAGCAGTGGTGTGTACGAGCAGTACTTC. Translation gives CASSGVYEQYF.

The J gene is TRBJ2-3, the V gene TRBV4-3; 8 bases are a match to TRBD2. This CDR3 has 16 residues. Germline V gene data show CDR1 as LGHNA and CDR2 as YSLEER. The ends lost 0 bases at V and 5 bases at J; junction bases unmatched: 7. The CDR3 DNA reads TGCGCCAGCAGCCAAGATTCCGGGGGGGCCATAGATACGCAGTATTTT. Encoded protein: CASSQDSGGAIDTQYF.

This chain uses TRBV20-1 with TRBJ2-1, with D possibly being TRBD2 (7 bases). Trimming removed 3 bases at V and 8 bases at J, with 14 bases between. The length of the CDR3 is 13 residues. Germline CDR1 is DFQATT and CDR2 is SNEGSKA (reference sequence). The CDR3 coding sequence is TGCAGTGCTAGCGGGGGGACAATCCATGAGCAGTTCTTC. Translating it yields CSASGGTIHEQFF.

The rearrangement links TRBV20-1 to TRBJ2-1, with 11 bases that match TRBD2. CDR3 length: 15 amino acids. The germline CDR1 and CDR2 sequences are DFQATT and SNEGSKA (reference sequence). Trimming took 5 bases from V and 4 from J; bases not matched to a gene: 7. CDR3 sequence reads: CSAATSGGPYNEQFF. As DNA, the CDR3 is TGCAGTGCTGCTACTAGCGGGGGACCGTACAATGAGCAGTTCTTC.